The T cell receptor beta chain under discussion was sequenced for a study of shared clonotypes between healthy human individuals (dated by TCRdb to about 2020). About the full investigation: A couple of women and three men aged 18 to 49 years were included in the cohort. For each donor, CD4 naive and CD4 memory were each given three plates, CD8 naive was given two plates, and CD8 memory was given one plate. Blood TCR repertoires of five healthy adults were deeply sequenced to estimate repertoire size and the extent of clonotype sharing between individuals. To increase sequencing depth and limit assay-specific biases, different laboratories used diverse techniques to prepare libraries and sequence TCR repertoires. Leukapheresis yielded between about 0.9 and 9.5 billion PBMCs per donor. General findings and caveats noted by the study authors: Only blood was sampled, and tissue TCR repertoires likely differ from those in blood. Compared with non-shared clonotypes, clonotypes shared by all four sorted-subset donors had higher generation probabilities. The small number of donors limited the genetic and exposure-history diversity represented. Rarefaction of sorted-subset datasets indicated incomplete sequencing despite the large sequencing depth. Pairwise subsampling indicated that sequencing depth was expected to affect the degree of clonotype sharing among donors. Naive subsets generally had larger estimated clonotype richness than memory subsets. About 4.5% of naive CD4, 3.5% of naive CD8, 2.3% of memory CD4, and 0.35% to 0.4% of memory CD8 clonotypes were shared across a few donors.

TCR CDR3 regions were amplified from genomic DNA by multiplex PCR using the deep immunoSEQ assay. For each cell subset, the extracted genomic DNA was distributed evenly across all wells of several immunoSEQ 96-well plates, and each plate served as one replicate. Each replicate PCR for sorted subsets received about 0.2 ug genomic DNA, equal to 30,000 or so T cell genomes. Purified libraries were measured with a Qubit 3.0 fluorometer, size-checked on a Bioanalyzer 2100, and measured again with the KAPA Library Quantification kit. Each immunoSEQ 96-well plate was sequenced on its own single-read 150-cycle Illumina NextSeq 550 flow cell. On the authors' methods: Because only junctional sequences without quality scores were contained in the immunoSEQ output, filtering matching that applied to full-length reads could not be performed. Sequences were annotated with PyIR, a Python wrapper for IgBLAST v1.9, and V/J genes and CDR3 were assigned using IMGT germline references. Reads were filtered out if the reads had weak V/J assignments (E-value above 1e-6), no CDR3, stop codons, out-of-frame junctions, or ambiguous translated residues. V3J clonotypes were defined by identical inferred V gene, J gene, and CDR3 amino acid sequence. The percentage overlap between two repertoires was calculated by dividing the number of shared unique clonotypes by the size of the smaller repertoire. Richness of each repertoire was evaluated using RTK rarefaction, the Chao1 estimator, and Recon v2.1 estimates of unobserved clonotypes. OLGA was used to compute generation probabilities for all TCRbeta clonotypes that the gDNA method yielded from a handful of donors. TCRdb re-hosts the immuneACCESS table, in-frame sequences only. Its copies lack some clones; in the studies checked, an unresolved V gene accounts for under half of them, and the cause for the rest is not known. V and J calls and clone size are given by that table; D and trimming were obtained from the DNA. The sample data list over a million clones, and 75% to 80% of these were observed just once. The top ten clones comprise approximately 0.5% of the sample.

As to this clone: What antigen it recognizes has not been identified. Qualities for individual bases were not recorded, and no much larger clone is one base off.

Donors were healthy HIV-negative adults with no recently reported acute infections or vaccinations. Every donor was a Caucasian adult living in Nashville, Tennessee, USA. Magnetic negative selection was used to enrich CD4+ T cells, after which naive cells were positively selected on CD45RA and the negative fraction became the memory subset. After blood collection by leukapheresis, PBMCs were isolated using Ficoll-Histopaque density gradient centrifugation and then cryopreserved in the vapor phase of liquid nitrogen. Analytical flow cytometry was used to check the purity and quantity of every magnetically sorted T cell population. Genomic DNA was isolated from every sorted fraction and measured by UV absorbance on a Nanodrop 2000c. Counted from cysteine to phenylalanine, this CDR3 has 14 amino acids. CDR3 DNA is the only sequence kept; it has 42 bases, read in frame from the first base. Germline trimming amounts to 1 base on V and 2 bases on J, with 1 as the count of junction bases outside the gene matches. CDR1 and CDR2 are drawn from the germline V gene (reference sequence): SGHNT, YYREEE.

The material sequenced was memory CD4+ T cells from PBMCs. Explained via the paper, the cell subset or site label denotes: CD45RA-negative fraction. This sequence uses TRBV5-4 and TRBJ2-3, with TRBD2 identical over 7 junction bases. The TCR comes from a man younger than 35 in good health. Some clones in this sample may be carry-over from other donors' samples. The nucleotide sequence reads as follows: TGTGCCAGCAGCTTGCTAGCGGACACAGATACGCAGTATTTT. Its protein is CASSLLADTDTQYF.